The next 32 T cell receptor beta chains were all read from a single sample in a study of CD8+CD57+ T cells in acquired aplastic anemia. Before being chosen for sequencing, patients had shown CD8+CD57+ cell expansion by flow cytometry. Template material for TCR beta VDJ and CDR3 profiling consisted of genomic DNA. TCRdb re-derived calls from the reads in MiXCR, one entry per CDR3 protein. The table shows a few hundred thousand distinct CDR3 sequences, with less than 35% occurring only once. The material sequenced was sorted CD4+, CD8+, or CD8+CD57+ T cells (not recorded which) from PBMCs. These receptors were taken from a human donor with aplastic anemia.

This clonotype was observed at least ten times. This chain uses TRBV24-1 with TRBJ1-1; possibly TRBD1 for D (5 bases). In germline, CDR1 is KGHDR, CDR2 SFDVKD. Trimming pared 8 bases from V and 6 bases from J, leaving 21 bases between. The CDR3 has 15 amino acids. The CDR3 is CATMANTPAGPEAFF. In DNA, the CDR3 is TGTGCCACCATGGCGAACACCCCCGCGGGGCCTGAAGCTTTCTTT.

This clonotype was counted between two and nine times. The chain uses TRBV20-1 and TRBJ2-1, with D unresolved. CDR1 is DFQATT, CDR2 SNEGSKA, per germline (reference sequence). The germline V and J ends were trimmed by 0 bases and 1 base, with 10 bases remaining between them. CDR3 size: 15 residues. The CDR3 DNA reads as TGCAGTGCTAGAGATCCCCTAGTATCCTACAATGAGCAGTTCTTC. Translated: CSARDPLVSYNEQFF.

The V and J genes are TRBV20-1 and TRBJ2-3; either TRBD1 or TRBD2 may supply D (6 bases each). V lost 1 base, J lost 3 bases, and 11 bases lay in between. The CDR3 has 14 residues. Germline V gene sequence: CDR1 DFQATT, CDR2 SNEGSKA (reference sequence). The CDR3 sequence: CSARVVGGTDTQYF. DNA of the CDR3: TGCAGTGCTAGAGTTGTAGGGGGGACAGATACGCAGTATTTT.

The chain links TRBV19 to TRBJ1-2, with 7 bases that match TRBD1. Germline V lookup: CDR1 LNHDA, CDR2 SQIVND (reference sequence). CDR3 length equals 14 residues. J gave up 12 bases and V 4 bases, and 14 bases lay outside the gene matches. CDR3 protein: CASSTFRGSAGNTF. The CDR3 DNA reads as TGTGCCAGTAGTACCTTCAGGGGGTCCGCTGGAAACACCTTC.

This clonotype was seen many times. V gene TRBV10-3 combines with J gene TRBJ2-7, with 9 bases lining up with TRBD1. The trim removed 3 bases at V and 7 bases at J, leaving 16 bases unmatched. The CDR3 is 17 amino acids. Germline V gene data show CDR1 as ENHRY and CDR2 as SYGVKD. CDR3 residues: CAISENPLRGQGSEQYF. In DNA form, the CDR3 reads TGTGCCATCAGTGAAAACCCTTTACGGGGACAGGGATCGGAGCAGTACTTC.

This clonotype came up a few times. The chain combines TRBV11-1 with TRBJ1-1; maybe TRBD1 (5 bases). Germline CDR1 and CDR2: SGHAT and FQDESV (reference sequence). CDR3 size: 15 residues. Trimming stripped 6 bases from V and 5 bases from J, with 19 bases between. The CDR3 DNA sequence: TGTGCCAGCAGGCTTCAGGAGAGGGGATTGACTGAAGCTTTCTTT. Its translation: CASRLQERGLTEAFF.

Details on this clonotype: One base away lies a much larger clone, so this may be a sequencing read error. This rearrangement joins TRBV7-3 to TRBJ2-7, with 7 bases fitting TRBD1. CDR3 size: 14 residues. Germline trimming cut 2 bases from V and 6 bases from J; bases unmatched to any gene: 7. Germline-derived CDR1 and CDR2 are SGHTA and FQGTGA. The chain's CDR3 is CASSLRAGGAEQYF. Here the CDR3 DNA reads TGTGCCAGCAGCTTACGCGCAGGGGGTGCCGAGCAGTACTTC.

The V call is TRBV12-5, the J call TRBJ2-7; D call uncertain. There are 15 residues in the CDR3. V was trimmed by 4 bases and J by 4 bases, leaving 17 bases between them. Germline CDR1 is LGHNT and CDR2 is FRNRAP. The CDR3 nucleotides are TGTGCTAGTGGTTCCCCTGTGGGGATGGGGTACGAGCAGTACTTC. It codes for CASGSPVGMGYEQYF.

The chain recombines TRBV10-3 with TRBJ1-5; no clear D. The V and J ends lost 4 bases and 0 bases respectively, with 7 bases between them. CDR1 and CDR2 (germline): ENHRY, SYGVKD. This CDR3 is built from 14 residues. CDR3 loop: CAISGQDSNQPQHF. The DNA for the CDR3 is TGTGCCATCAGTGGGCAGGATAGCAATCAGCCCCAGCATTTT.

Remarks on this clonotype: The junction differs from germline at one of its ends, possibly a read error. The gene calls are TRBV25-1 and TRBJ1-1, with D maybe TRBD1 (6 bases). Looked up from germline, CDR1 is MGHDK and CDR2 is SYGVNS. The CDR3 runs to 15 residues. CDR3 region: CASSQIGRGNTEAFF. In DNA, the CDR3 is TGCGCCAGCAGCCAAATTGGCAGGGGTAACACTGAAGCTTTCTTT.

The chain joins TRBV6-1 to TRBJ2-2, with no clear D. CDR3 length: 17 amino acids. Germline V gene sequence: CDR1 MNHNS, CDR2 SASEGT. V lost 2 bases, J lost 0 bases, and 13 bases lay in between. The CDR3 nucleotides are TGTGCCAGCAGTGAAATTAGCAGCCCCTCGAACACCGGGGAGCTGTTTTTT. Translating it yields CASSEISSPSNTGELFF.

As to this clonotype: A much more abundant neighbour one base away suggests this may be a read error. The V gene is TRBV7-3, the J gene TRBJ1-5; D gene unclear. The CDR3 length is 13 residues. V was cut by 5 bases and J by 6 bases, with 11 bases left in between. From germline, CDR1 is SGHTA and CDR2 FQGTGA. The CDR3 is CASSLRDGQPQHF. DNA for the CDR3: TGTGCCAGCAGCCTACGGGATGGTCAGCCCCAGCATTTT.

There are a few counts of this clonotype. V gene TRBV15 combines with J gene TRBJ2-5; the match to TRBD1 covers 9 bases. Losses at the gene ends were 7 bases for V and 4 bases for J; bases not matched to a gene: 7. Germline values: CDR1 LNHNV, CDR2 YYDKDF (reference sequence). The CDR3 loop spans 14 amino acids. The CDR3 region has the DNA TGTGCCACCACCTCGGGACAGGGTTCAGAGACCCAGTACTTC. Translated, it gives CATTSGQGSETQYF.

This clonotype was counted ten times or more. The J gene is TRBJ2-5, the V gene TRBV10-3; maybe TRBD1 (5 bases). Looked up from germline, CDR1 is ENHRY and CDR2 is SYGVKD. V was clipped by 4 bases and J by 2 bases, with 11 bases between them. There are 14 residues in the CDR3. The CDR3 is CAISVEGAQETQYF. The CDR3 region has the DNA TGTGCCATCAGTGTCGAAGGGGCTCAAGAGACCCAGTACTTC.

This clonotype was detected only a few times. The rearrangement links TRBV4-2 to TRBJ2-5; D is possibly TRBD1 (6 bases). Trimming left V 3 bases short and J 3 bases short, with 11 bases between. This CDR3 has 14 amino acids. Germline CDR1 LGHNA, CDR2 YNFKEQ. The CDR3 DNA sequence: TGTGCCAGCAGCCATCTAAGACAGGAAGAGACCCAGTACTTC. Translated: CASSHLRQEETQYF.

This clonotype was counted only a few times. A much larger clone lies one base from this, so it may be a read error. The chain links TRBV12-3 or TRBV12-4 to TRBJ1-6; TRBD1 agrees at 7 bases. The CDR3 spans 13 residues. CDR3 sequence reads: CTSSLRDSSPLHF. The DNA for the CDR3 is TGTACCAGCAGTCTACGGGACAGTTCACCCCTCCACTTT.

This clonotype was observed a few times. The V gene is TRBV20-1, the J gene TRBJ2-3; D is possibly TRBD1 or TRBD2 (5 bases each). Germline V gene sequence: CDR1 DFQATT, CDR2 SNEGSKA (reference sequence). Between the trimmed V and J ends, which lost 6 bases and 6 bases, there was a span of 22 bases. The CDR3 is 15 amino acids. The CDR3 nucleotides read TGCAGTGCCCACCGACGGGCAGGGTCGGGGGATACGCAGTATTTT. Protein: CSAHRRAGSGDTQYF.

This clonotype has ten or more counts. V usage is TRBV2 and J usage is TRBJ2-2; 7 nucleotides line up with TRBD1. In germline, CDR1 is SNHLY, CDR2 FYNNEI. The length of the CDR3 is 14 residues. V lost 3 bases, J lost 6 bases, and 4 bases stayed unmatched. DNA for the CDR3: TGTGCCAGCAGTGAGAGAACAGGGGCCGGGGAGCTGTTTTTT. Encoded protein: CASSERTGAGELFF.

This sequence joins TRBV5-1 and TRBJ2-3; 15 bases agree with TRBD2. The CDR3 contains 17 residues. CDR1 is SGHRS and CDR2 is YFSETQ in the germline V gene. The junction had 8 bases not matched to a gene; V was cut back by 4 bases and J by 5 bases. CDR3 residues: CASSQIPGLAGGDTQYF. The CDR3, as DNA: TGCGCCAGCAGCCAAATTCCGGGACTAGCGGGGGGAGATACGCAGTATTTT.

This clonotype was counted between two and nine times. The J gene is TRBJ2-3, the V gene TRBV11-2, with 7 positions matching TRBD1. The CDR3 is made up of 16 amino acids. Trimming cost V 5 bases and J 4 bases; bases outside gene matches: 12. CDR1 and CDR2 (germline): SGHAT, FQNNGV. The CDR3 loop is CASSRDRVGGSDTQYF. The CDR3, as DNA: TGTGCCAGCAGCCGAGACAGGGTGGGTGGTTCAGATACGCAGTATTTT.

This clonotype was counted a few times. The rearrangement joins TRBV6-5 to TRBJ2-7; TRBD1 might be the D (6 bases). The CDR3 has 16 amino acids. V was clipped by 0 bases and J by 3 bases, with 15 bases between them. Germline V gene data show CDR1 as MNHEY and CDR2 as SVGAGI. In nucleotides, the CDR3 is TGTGCCAGCAGTTACTCCTCACCAGGGGTCCACTACGAGCAGTACTTC. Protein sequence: CASSYSSPGVHYEQYF.

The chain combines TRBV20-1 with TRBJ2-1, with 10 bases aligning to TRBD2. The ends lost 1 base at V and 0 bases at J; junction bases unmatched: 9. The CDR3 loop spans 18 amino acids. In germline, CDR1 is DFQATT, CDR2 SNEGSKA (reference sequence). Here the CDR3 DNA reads TGCAGTGCTAGAGGGGTTAGCGGGAGGAGGAGCTCCTACAATGAGCAGTTCTTC. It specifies CSARGVSGRRSSYNEQFF.

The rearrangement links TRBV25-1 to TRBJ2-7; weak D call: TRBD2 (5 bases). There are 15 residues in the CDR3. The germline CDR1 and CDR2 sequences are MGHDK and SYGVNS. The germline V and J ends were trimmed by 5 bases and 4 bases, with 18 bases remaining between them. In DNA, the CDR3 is TGTGCCAGCAGTTTGGAGGTGGCGGGTTCGTACGAGCAGTACTTC. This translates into CASSLEVAGSYEQYF.

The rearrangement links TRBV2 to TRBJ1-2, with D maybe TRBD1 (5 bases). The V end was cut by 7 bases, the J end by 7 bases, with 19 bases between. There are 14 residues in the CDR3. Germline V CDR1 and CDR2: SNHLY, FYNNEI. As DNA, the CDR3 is TGTGCCAGCAATGGGGGTGTCTCGGCCGCTGGCTACACCTTC. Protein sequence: CASNGGVSAAGYTF.

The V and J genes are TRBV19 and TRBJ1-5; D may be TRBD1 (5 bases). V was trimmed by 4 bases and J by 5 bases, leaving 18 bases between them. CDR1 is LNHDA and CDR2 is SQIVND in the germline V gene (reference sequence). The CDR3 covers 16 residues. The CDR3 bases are TGTGCCAGTAGTACTCGGGGTCGGGGCTTTGATCAGCCCCAGCATTTT. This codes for CASSTRGRGFDQPQHF.

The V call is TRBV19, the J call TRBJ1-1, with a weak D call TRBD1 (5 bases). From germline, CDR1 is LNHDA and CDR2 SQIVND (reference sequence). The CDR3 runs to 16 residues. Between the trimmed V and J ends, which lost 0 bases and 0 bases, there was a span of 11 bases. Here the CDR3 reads CASSIEGAPLNTEAFF. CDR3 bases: TGTGCCAGTAGTATAGAAGGGGCCCCATTGAACACTGAAGCTTTCTTT.

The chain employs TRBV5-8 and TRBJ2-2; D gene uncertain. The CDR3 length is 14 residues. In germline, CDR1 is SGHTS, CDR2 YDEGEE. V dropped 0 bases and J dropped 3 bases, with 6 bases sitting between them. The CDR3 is CASSLVRYTGELFF. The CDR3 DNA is TGTGCCAGCAGCTTGGTTCGTTACACCGGGGAGCTGTTTTTT.

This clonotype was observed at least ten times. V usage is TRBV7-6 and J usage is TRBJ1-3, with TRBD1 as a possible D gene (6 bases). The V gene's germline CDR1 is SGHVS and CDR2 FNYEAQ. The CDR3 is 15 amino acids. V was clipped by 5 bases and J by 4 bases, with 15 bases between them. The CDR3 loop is CASSPRGREGNTIYF. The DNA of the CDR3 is TGTGCCAGCAGCCCAAGGGGGAGAGAGGGAAACACCATATATTTT.

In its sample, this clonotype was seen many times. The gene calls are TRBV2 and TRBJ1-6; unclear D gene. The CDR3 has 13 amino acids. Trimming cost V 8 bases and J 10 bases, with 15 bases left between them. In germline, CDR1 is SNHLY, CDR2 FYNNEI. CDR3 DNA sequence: TGTGCCAGCTGGGGAGGGATAGAATCACCCCTCCACTTT. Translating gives CASWGGIESPLHF.

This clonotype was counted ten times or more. Here the CDR3 DNA reads TGTGCCAGCAGCTTCCGGACTAGCGGGGCCAACGAGCAGTACTTC. Translated, it gives CASSFRTSGANEQYF. The chain couples TRBV7-2 to TRBJ2-7, with 12 bases fitting TRBD2. V was clipped by 3 bases and J by 5 bases; unmatched bases: 5. The CDR3 contains 15 residues. CDR1 is SGHTA, CDR2 FQGNSA, per germline.

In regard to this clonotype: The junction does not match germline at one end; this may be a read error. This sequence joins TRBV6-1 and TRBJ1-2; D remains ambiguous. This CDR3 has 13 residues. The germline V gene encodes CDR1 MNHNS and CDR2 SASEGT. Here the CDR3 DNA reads TGTGCCGGCAGGACTCCCCTGTTGGGGGGCTACACCTTC. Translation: CAGRTPLLGGYTF.

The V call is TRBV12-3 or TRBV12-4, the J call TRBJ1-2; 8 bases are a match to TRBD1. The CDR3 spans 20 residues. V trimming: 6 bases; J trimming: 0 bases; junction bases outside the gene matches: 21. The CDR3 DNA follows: TGTGCCAGCAGAGCCGGTCCGGGACAGGTGACCTACTTGGCTAACTATGGCTACACCTTC. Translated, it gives CASRAGPGQVTYLANYGYTF.